One sample yielded the 16 T cell receptor beta chains listed below, sequenced in a study of T cell responses to AZD1222 COVID-19 vaccine. The protocol was immunoSEQ multiplex PCR, while the TCRdb copy is restricted to in-frame clones and leaves out a portion. The sample comprises some 110,000 clones, 80% to 85% of which are singletons, and approximately 10% rests with the top ten. The sample here was peripheral blood, taken on day 0 of AZD1222 vaccination. Receptors were obtained from an adult in good health.

The chain employs TRBV30 and TRBJ1-3; no definite D call. With 6 bases removed from V and 0 bases from J, the gap between germline ends came to 12 bases. There are 14 residues in the CDR3. CDR1 and CDR2 (germline): GTSNPN, SVGIG (reference sequence). This CDR3 reads CACLWLSSGNTIYF. The CDR3 region has the DNA TGTGCCTGCTTGTGGTTAAGCTCTGGAAACACCATATATTTT. Full variable domain (outside the CDR3, taken from reference TRBV30 and TRBJ1-3): SQTIHQWPATLVQPVGSPLSLECTVEGTSNPNLYWYRQAAGRGLQLLFYSVGIGQISSEVPQNLSASRPQDRQFILSSKKLLLSDSGFYLCACLWLSSGNTIYFGEGSWLTVV.

V is TRBV5-5 and J is TRBJ2-5; the match to TRBD2 covers 7 bases. J was trimmed by 4 bases and V by 3 bases; bases with no gene match: 9. The germline V gene has CDR1 SGHKS and CDR2 YYEKEE (reference sequence). The CDR3 spans 15 residues. This CDR3 is CASSSIRLAGETQYF. CDR3 nucleotide sequence: TGTGCCAGCAGCTCTATTCGACTAGCCGGAGAGACCCAGTACTTC.

V gene TRBV10-3 combines with J gene TRBJ1-5; 12 nucleotides line up with TRBD1. The CDR3 extends over 16 amino acids. The germline gives CDR1 ENHRY, CDR2 SYGVKD. V was clipped by 4 bases and J by 1 base; unmatched bases: 2. CDR3 protein: CAISGGQGASNQPQHF. For the CDR3, the DNA is TGTGCCATCAGTGGGGGACAGGGGGCGAGCAATCAGCCCCAGCATTTT.

The chain couples TRBV6-5 to TRBJ1-1; D is unclear. CDR1 and CDR2 from the germline V gene are MNHEY and SVGAGI. The CDR3 length is 14 residues. Trimming took 5 bases from V and 3 from J, leaving 13 bases between them. CDR3 bases: TGTGCCAGCAGTCGTGGTGGTAAGGACACTGAAGCTTTCTTT. Protein: CASSRGGKDTEAFF.

This chain joins TRBV4-2 and TRBJ2-1; 8 nucleotides agree with TRBD1. J was trimmed by 0 bases and V by 0 bases; bases with no gene match: 7. The CDR3 has 18 residues. Germline V gene lookup returns CDR1 LGHNA and CDR2 YNFKEQ. CDR3: CASSQDSQGALSYNEQFF. The CDR3 nucleotides are TGTGCCAGCAGCCAAGATTCCCAGGGGGCCCTCTCCTACAATGAGCAGTTCTTC.

This chain joins TRBV7-9 and TRBJ1-1; D is ambiguous. V gave up 6 bases and J gave up 5 bases, with 13 bases separating them. The length of the CDR3 is 13 residues. Germline V gene sequence: CDR1 SEHNR, CDR2 FQNEAQ (reference sequence). CDR3 loop: CASSLQEGTEAFF. CDR3 nucleotides: TGTGCCAGCAGTCTCCAGGAAGGGACTGAAGCTTTCTTT.

In DNA, the CDR3 is TGTGCTAGTGCCCTGGGGGGGACTGAAGCTTTCTTT. Protein sequence: CASALGGTEAFF. The chain joins TRBV12-5 to TRBJ1-1; the D gene is possibly TRBD1 (5 bases). There are 12 residues in the CDR3. Germline lookup yields CDR1 LGHNT and CDR2 FRNRAP. The V end lost 7 bases, the J end lost 5 bases, and 11 bases lay between the germline ends. Drawing the rest from reference TRBV12-5 and TRBJ1-1, the complete variable domain is DARVTQTPRHKVTEMGQEVTMRCQPILGHNTVFWYRQTMMQGLELLAYFRNRAPLDDSGMPKDRFSAEMPDATLATLKIQPSEPRDSAVYFCASALGGTEAFFGQGTRLTVV.

The rearrangement links TRBV18 to TRBJ2-7; 8 bases fit TRBD2. Germline loops: CDR1 KGHSH, CDR2 LQKENI. The length of the CDR3 is 15 residues. Trimming removed 3 bases from V and 2 bases from J; junction bases left unmatched: 6. The CDR3 DNA reads as TGTGCCAGCTCACCGAGCGGGAGAGGGGCCTACGAGCAGTACTTC. Protein: CASSPSGRGAYEQYF.

This clone was seen a single time. The V call is TRBV4-2, the J call TRBJ1-1; D not certain. Germline V CDR1 and CDR2: LGHNA, YNFKEQ. Trimming left V 5 bases short and J 1 base short, with 14 bases between. The CDR3 is 15 residues long. CDR3 loop: CASSLRTEGNTEAFF. The CDR3 DNA reads as TGTGCCAGCAGCTTAAGGACGGAGGGGAACACTGAAGCTTTCTTT.

The genes are TRBV24-1 and TRBJ2-1, with D possibly TRBD2 on 5 matching bases. Trimming shortened V by 2 bases and J by 9 bases, and 16 bases separated the two germline ends. This CDR3 comprises 15 residues. CDR1 and CDR2 from the germline V gene are KGHDR and SFDVKD. The CDR3 is CATSDSVNPRGEQFF. The CDR3 nucleotides read TGTGCCACCAGTGATTCGGTCAACCCCCGGGGTGAGCAGTTCTTC.

V gene TRBV19 combines with J gene TRBJ1-6; no definite D call. From germline, CDR1 is LNHDA and CDR2 SQIVND (reference sequence). The CDR3 consists of 13 residues. V lost 0 bases and J lost 7, with 4 bases in between. CDR3 nucleotide sequence: TGTGCCAGTAGTATAGAGCTGAATTCACCCCTCCACTTT. This codes for CASSIELNSPLHF.

To note about this clone: The same CDR3 also results from other DNA sequences found in this sample. V and J are TRBV3-1 (or the pseudogene TRBV3-2) and TRBJ2-7; a possible D gene is TRBD1 (6 bases). V lost 4 bases, J lost 2 bases, and 9 bases lay in between. The length of the CDR3 is 13 residues. In germline, CDR1 is LGHDT, CDR2 YNNKEL (reference sequence). This CDR3 reads CASSRQGPYEQYF. The DNA of the CDR3 is TGTGCCAGCAGCCGCCAGGGGCCCTACGAGCAGTACTTC.

The V call is TRBV6-5, the J call TRBJ1-2, with a weak D call TRBD1 (5 bases). Per the germline V gene, CDR1 is MNHEY and CDR2 is SVGAGI. Trimming stripped 0 bases from V and 3 bases from J, with 8 bases between. The CDR3 spans 14 residues. The CDR3 region has the DNA TGTGCCAGCAGTTACTCCCAGGGCGACTATGGCTACACCTTC. It yields the protein CASSYSQGDYGYTF.

The chain combines TRBV2 with TRBJ2-1; D remains ambiguous. Germline CDR1 SNHLY, CDR2 FYNNEI. The length of the CDR3 is 14 residues. The V and J ends lost 8 bases and 0 bases respectively, with 11 bases between them. For the CDR3, the DNA is TGTGCCAGCGGAGAGATGAGCTCCTACAATGAGCAGTTCTTC. Its translation: CASGEMSSYNEQFF.

The chain joins TRBV19 to TRBJ1-2; D may be TRBD1 (6 bases). The germline V and J ends were trimmed by 1 base and 4 bases, with 10 bases remaining between them. Per the germline V gene, CDR1 is LNHDA and CDR2 is SQIVND (reference sequence). The CDR3 contains 14 residues. The CDR3 protein is CASSIAATGYGYTF. CDR3 coding DNA: TGTGCCAGTAGTATAGCTGCGACAGGCTATGGCTACACCTTC.

The gene calls are TRBV14 and TRBJ1-6; unclear D gene. Trimming left V 7 bases short and J 9 bases short, with 28 bases between. The CDR3 extends over 18 amino acids. CDR1 is SGHDN, CDR2 FVKESK, per germline. CDR3: CASTSRIEVIQGSSPLHF. CDR3 sequence (DNA): TGTGCCAGCACCTCACGCATAGAGGTGATACAAGGAAGTTCACCCCTCCACTTT.